What follows are 29 T cell receptor beta chains derived from one specimen sequenced in a study of blood T cell repertoires in COVID-19. Here immunoSEQ multiplex PCR was the method, and the copy in TCRdb shows in-frame clones only, minus some. The data show under 350,000 clones, approximately 85% seen once. Specimen: peripheral blood. These receptors all stem from a woman between 65 and 79 years old with acute or convalescent COVID-19.

The rearrangement links TRBV3-1 (or the pseudogene TRBV3-2) to TRBJ1-6; D gene uncertain. This CDR3 has 14 residues. Germline lookup yields CDR1 LGHDT and CDR2 YNNKEL (reference sequence). Between the trimmed V and J ends, which lost 5 bases and 3 bases, there was a span of 8 bases. The CDR3 DNA is TGTGCCAGCAGCGTAAACAGCTATAATTCACCCCTCCACTTT. This sequence encodes CASSVNSYNSPLHF.

V and J are TRBV11-2 and TRBJ2-3; the match to TRBD2 covers 11 bases. CDR1 is SGHAT and CDR2 is FQNNGV in the germline V gene. The CDR3 totals 15 residues. J gave up 8 bases and V 7 bases, and 11 bases lay outside the gene matches. CDR3: CASTPLAGGLGTQYF. The CDR3 DNA reads TGTGCCAGCACTCCCTTAGCGGGGGGGTTGGGTACGCAGTATTTT. The full variable domain, with the rest looked up from reference TRBV11-2 and TRBJ2-3, is EAGVAQSPRYKIIEKRQSVAFWCNPISGHATLYWYQQILGQGPKLLIQFQNNGVVDDSQLPKDRFSAERLKGVDSTLKIQPAKLEDSAVYLCASTPLAGGLGTQYFGPGTRLTVL.

This chain connects TRBV19 to TRBJ1-2; the D gene is possibly TRBD1 (5 bases). The CDR3 is 15 residues long. Trimming cost V 2 bases and J 1 base, with 11 bases left between them. Germline assignment: CDR1 LNHDA and CDR2 SQIVND (reference sequence). CDR3 sequence (DNA): TGTGCCAGTAGTATATCCGGGAGGGGTAACTATGGCTACACCTTC. Protein: CASSISGRGNYGYTF.

In this sample, this clone turned up a few times. This CDR3 is CASSKDRESGYTF. The CDR3 region has the DNA TGTGCCAGCAGCAAAGACAGGGAGAGTGGCTACACCTTC. The chain combines TRBV7-3 with TRBJ1-2; 7 bases fit TRBD1. Per germline, CDR1 SGHTA and CDR2 FQGTGA. V shed 5 bases and J 7 bases; nucleotides not matched to a gene: 7. The CDR3 totals 13 residues.

The chain combines TRBV6-5 with TRBJ1-2, with D possibly TRBD1 on 6 matching bases. CDR3 length: 14 amino acids. The germline CDR1 and CDR2 sequences are MNHEY and SVGAGI. Deletions cut 7 bases from V and 2 bases from J, with 14 bases between. CDR3: CASTYGQRNYGYTF. CDR3 nucleotide sequence: TGTGCCAGCACGTACGGACAGCGCAACTATGGCTACACCTTC.

The J gene is TRBJ2-2, the V gene TRBV7-3; 9 bases map to TRBD1. Germline values: CDR1 SGHTA, CDR2 FQGTGA. Trimming cost V 4 bases and J 5 bases; bases outside gene matches: 5. CDR3 size: 15 residues. The CDR3 sequence is CASSSGTGKTGELFF. CDR3 DNA: TGTGCCAGCAGCTCCGGGACAGGGAAGACCGGGGAGCTGTTTTTT.

The V call is TRBV28, the J call TRBJ1-2; TRBD1 agrees at 8 bases. This CDR3 region has 13 residues. After removal of 6 bases from V and 8 bases from J, the junction contained 8 bases not matched to a gene. CDR1 is MDHEN and CDR2 is SYDVKM in the germline V gene. This CDR3 reads CASRLLDRDGYTF. CDR3 nucleotides: TGTGCCAGCAGGCTACTGGACAGGGACGGCTACACCTTC.

There are a few counts of this clone. V and J are TRBV11-1 and TRBJ2-1; 8 nucleotides line up with TRBD1. The germline V gene encodes CDR1 SGHAT and CDR2 FQDESV (reference sequence). This CDR3 is 15 amino acids long. Trimming took 4 bases from V and 3 from J; bases not matched to a gene: 5. In DNA, the CDR3 is TGTGCCAGCAGCTCTGACAGGGGCAACTACAATGAGCAGTTCTTC. Amino acid sequence: CASSSDRGNYNEQFF.

CDR3 sequence reads: CASSQLRAEAFF. The CDR3 DNA follows: TGTGCCAGCAGCCAACTTAGAGCCGAAGCTTTCTTT. This chain connects TRBV4-2 to TRBJ1-1; D remains ambiguous. In germline, CDR1 is LGHNA, CDR2 YNFKEQ. The V and J ends lost 2 bases and 8 bases respectively, with 9 bases between them. The CDR3 is made up of 12 amino acids.

As concerns this clone: Other DNA sequences from this sample encode an identical CDR3 as well. The chain is built from TRBV3-1 (or the pseudogene TRBV3-2) and TRBJ1-1; D ambiguous. The CDR3 consists of 14 residues. Trimming took 1 base from V and 1 from J, leaving 7 bases between them. Germline values: CDR1 LGHDT, CDR2 YNNKEL (reference sequence). The CDR3 DNA reads as TGTGCCAGCAGCCAAGTCGGCGGGAACACTGAAGCTTTCTTT. Protein sequence: CASSQVGGNTEAFF.

The chain combines TRBV5-1 with TRBJ2-7, with D possibly being TRBD1 (6 bases). The CDR3 consists of 15 residues. The V end lost 5 bases, the J end lost 3 bases, and 18 bases lay between the germline ends. Germline V gene data show CDR1 as SGHRS and CDR2 as YFSETQ. CDR3 coding DNA: TGCGCCAGCAGGCCCCAGGGGCAGCTGTTCTACGAGCAGTACTTC. The encoded protein is CASRPQGQLFYEQYF.

This clone was observed once. This chain uses TRBV2 with TRBJ1-2, with TRBD1 as a possible D gene (5 bases). Trimming shortened V by 4 bases and J by 1 base, and 22 bases separated the two germline ends. Germline CDR1 is SNHLY and CDR2 is FYNNEI. CDR3 size: 18 residues. CDR3 in DNA: TGTGCCAGCAGTGCGTTAGGGCAGGGAAGACTCATTAACTATGGCTACACCTTC. Amino acid sequence: CASSALGQGRLINYGYTF. The whole variable domain, filled in from reference TRBV2 and TRBJ1-2, reads EPEVTQTPSHQVTQMGQEVILRCVPISNHLYFYWYRQILGQKVEFLVSFYNNEISEKSEIFDDQFSVERPDGSNFTLKIRSTKLEDSAMYFCASSALGQGRLINYGYTFGSGTRLTVV.

V usage is TRBV4-2 and J usage is TRBJ1-5, with D perhaps matching TRBD1 (6 bases). In germline, CDR1 is LGHNA, CDR2 YNFKEQ. V was cut by 0 bases and J by 3 bases, with 12 bases left in between. The CDR3 runs to 16 residues. The CDR3 nucleotides read TGTGCCAGCAGCCAAGATACCGCAGGGGACAATCAGCCCCAGCATTTT. Its translation is CASSQDTAGDNQPQHF.

The V and J genes are TRBV4-1 and TRBJ2-2; TRBD2 matches at 8 bases. Germline V gene sequence: CDR1 MGHRA, CDR2 YSYEKL. Trimming removed 1 base from V and 6 bases from J; junction bases left unmatched: 7. This CDR3 region has 16 residues. The CDR3 sequence is CASSQVPGGVPGELFF. CDR3 coding DNA: TGCGCCAGCAGCCAAGTCCCCGGGGGGGTCCCCGGGGAGCTGTTTTTT.

V and J are TRBV3-1 (or the pseudogene TRBV3-2) and TRBJ2-2, with D uncertain. V was shortened by 7 bases and J by 0 bases, with 3 bases between the two germline ends. The germline CDR1 and CDR2 sequences are LGHDT and YNNKEL (reference sequence). The CDR3 consists of 12 residues. The CDR3 DNA is TGTGCCAGCACCTCGAACACCGGGGAGCTGTTTTTT. It translates to CASTSNTGELFF.

This sequence joins TRBV19 and TRBJ2-7; 9 bases align to TRBD1. This CDR3 region has 17 residues. The V segment lost 2 bases and the J segment 2 bases; nucleotides outside the gene matches: 10. The germline V gene encodes CDR1 LNHDA and CDR2 SQIVND (reference sequence). The chain's CDR3 is CASSIWTFGTGPYEQYF. Written as DNA, the CDR3 is TGTGCCAGTAGTATATGGACTTTTGGGACAGGGCCCTACGAGCAGTACTTC.

The J gene is TRBJ2-7, the V gene TRBV7-9; unclear D gene. The V gene lost 5 bases and the J gene lost 1 base, with 9 bases spanning the gap. The CDR3 is 13 residues long. CDR1 and CDR2 from the germline V gene are SEHNR and FQNEAQ (reference sequence). Here the CDR3 DNA reads TGTGCCAGCAGCCCTCCGGTGTCCTACGAGCAGTACTTC. This codes for CASSPPVSYEQYF.

This clone is a singleton in its sample. The chain couples TRBV2 to TRBJ1-5; D might be TRBD1 (5 bases). Germline-derived CDR1 and CDR2 are SNHLY and FYNNEI. This CDR3 has 18 amino acids. V lost 6 bases to trimming and J lost 0 bases, with 21 bases between them. The CDR3 nucleotides are TGTGCCAGCAGGGGGCCAGAACGCGCAGTGCTTAGCAATCAGCCCCAGCATTTT. It is translated as CASRGPERAVLSNQPQHF.

As regards this clone: One end of the junction fails to match germline, which may point to a read error. The CDR3 nucleotides are TGTGCCAGCAGCTTATCGAGCCGGGGCTACACCTTC. Translated, it gives CASSLSSRGYTF. The rearrangement links TRBV28 to TRBJ1-2, with unresolved D. The CDR3 has 12 amino acids. Germline V gene data show CDR1 as MDHEN and CDR2 as SYDVKM.

J is TRBJ2-3 and V is TRBV10-3; the match to TRBD2 covers 9 bases. CDR1 ENHRY and CDR2 SYGVKD come from the germline V gene. The CDR3 runs to 16 residues. Trimming at V came to 2 bases and at J to 0 bases, leaving 3 bases not matched to a gene. CDR3 sequence: CAISEVAGASTDTQYF. CDR3 DNA: TGTGCCATCAGTGAGGTAGCGGGGGCGAGCACAGATACGCAGTATTTT.

The chain employs TRBV7-9 and TRBJ1-4; unclear D gene. The CDR3 has 12 residues. The V end lost 3 bases, the J end lost 13 bases, and 12 bases lay between the germline ends. Germline-derived CDR1 and CDR2 are SEHNR and FQNEAQ (reference sequence). CDR3 sequence: CASSFLSGILFF. CDR3 DNA: TGTGCCAGCAGCTTTTTATCGGGGATACTGTTTTTT.

The chain couples TRBV4-1 to TRBJ1-5; TRBD1 matches 7 bases. The V gene end was trimmed by 2 bases and the J gene end by 8 bases; junction bases not matched to a gene: 6. This CDR3 is 14 amino acids long. CDR1 and CDR2 (germline): MGHRA, YSYEKL. The CDR3 nucleotides read TGCGCCAGCAGCCAAAGACAGGGAGATGAGCCCCAGCATTTT. As protein: CASSQRQGDEPQHF.

V usage is TRBV6-5 and J usage is TRBJ2-3; possibly TRBD1 for D (5 bases). V was shortened by 2 bases and J by 2 bases, with 8 bases between the two germline ends. The CDR3 has 14 amino acids. Germline V gives CDR1 MNHEY, CDR2 SVGAGI. CDR3 bases: TGTGCCAGCAGTTACAGACAGATCACAGATACGCAGTATTTT. It specifies CASSYRQITDTQYF.

The J gene is TRBJ1-1, the V gene TRBV3-1 (or the pseudogene TRBV3-2), with D possibly being TRBD1 (5 bases). With 2 bases removed from V and 1 base from J, the gap between germline ends came to 8 bases. This CDR3 has 14 residues. Germline CDR1 is LGHDT and CDR2 is YNNKEL (reference sequence). As DNA, the CDR3 is TGTGCCAGCAGCCAAAGAGACAGGAACACTGAAGCTTTCTTT. This encodes CASSQRDRNTEAFF.

The chain combines TRBV6-5 with TRBJ1-4, with D uncertain. This CDR3 spans 14 amino acids. The V end lost 10 bases, the J end lost 10 bases, and 22 bases lay between the germline ends. Germline V lookup: CDR1 MNHEY, CDR2 SVGAGI. The CDR3 DNA is TGTGCCACGTTAGGTAGAAGGGAGGGCGGAAAACTGTTTTTT. Its protein is CATLGRREGGKLFF.

The chain employs TRBV6-5 and TRBJ2-1, with TRBD2 identical over 10 bases. Germline-derived CDR1 and CDR2 are MNHEY and SVGAGI. The CDR3 totals 14 residues. The V segment lost 6 bases and the J segment 5 bases; nucleotides outside the gene matches: 4. CDR3 loop: CASRAGGTNNEQFF. Here the CDR3 DNA reads TGTGCCAGCAGAGCGGGGGGGACTAACAATGAGCAGTTCTTC.

The rearrangement joins TRBV5-4 to TRBJ2-2; D might be TRBD2 (5 bases). The CDR3 length is 13 residues. CDR1 and CDR2 from the germline V gene are SGHNT and YYREEE (reference sequence). The V end lost 1 base, the J end lost 6 bases, and 7 bases lay between the germline ends. CDR3 residues: CASSLPEAGELFF. CDR3 DNA: TGTGCCAGCAGCTTGCCGGAGGCCGGGGAGCTGTTTTTT.

In the case of this clone: Other DNA sequences in the same sample also yield this CDR3. V gene TRBV5-1 combines with J gene TRBJ2-3; D unresolved. The V gene's germline CDR1 is SGHRS and CDR2 YFSETQ. V shed 0 bases and J shed 0 bases, with 5 bases lying between them. The CDR3 runs 14 residues. The CDR3, as DNA: TGCGCCAGCAGCTTGGGTACTAGCACAGATACGCAGTATTTT. Amino acid sequence: CASSLGTSTDTQYF.

This clone was observed a few times. The gene calls are TRBV2 and TRBJ1-5; 8 bases fit TRBD1. Germline lookup yields CDR1 SNHLY and CDR2 FYNNEI. The J segment lost 5 bases and the V segment lost 3 bases, leaving 0 bases of the junction unmatched. The CDR3 has 13 amino acids. CDR3 residues: CASSETGDQPQHF. The DNA of the CDR3 is TGTGCCAGCAGTGAGACAGGGGATCAGCCCCAGCATTTT.